The 7 T cell receptor beta chains reported below all come from one sample, sequenced in a study of identifying expanded T cells in peripheral blood. Generated by immunoSEQ multiplex PCR, the TCRdb table keeps only in-frame clones and is missing some. The sample records tens of thousands of clones, approximately 85% being singletons. Source material: blood. Every receptor here comes from a person between 18 and 75 years old in good health.

The chain links TRBV2 to TRBJ2-2, with TRBD2 identical over 7 bases. The junction had 8 bases not matched to a gene; V was cut back by 5 bases and J by 2 bases. CDR1 and CDR2 (germline): SNHLY, FYNNEI. This CDR3 is built from 16 residues. The CDR3 bases are TGTGCCAGCAGTCCTCTAGCGGAAATAAACACCGGGGAGCTGTTTTTT. Residues: CASSPLAEINTGELFF.

The chain carries TRBV5-6 and TRBJ2-5; 14 nucleotides match TRBD2. The ends lost 4 bases at V and 5 bases at J; junction bases unmatched: 7. The CDR3 totals 16 residues. Germline CDR1 is SGHDT and CDR2 is YYEEEE. CDR3 in amino acids: CASSLTSGRARETQYF. The DNA for the CDR3 is TGTGCCAGCAGCCTGACTAGCGGGAGGGCCCGGGAGACCCAGTACTTC.

The chain uses TRBV5-8 and TRBJ2-7, with a weak D call TRBD1 (6 bases). Germline V gene sequence: CDR1 SGHTS, CDR2 YDEGEE. The germline V and J ends were trimmed by 4 bases and 2 bases, with 16 bases remaining between them. The CDR3 extends over 15 amino acids. CDR3 nucleotide sequence: TGTGCCAGCAGCCTCATGCGGACAGCCACCTACGAGCAGTACTTC. Translated, it gives CASSLMRTATYEQYF. The entire variable domain, with the rest obtained from reference TRBV5-8 and TRBJ2-7, is as follows: EAGVTQSPTHLIKTRGQQATLRCSPISGHTSVYWYQQALGLGLQFLLWYDEGEERNRGNFPPRFSGRQFPNYSSELNVNALELEDSALYLCASSLMRTATYEQYFGPGTRLTVT.

This clone has more than one count but fewer than ten. J is TRBJ1-1 and V is TRBV7-9; no clear D gene. Trimming removed 5 bases at V and 0 bases at J, with 7 bases between. The CDR3 loop spans 13 amino acids. Looked up from germline, CDR1 is SEHNR and CDR2 is FQNEAQ (reference sequence). DNA for the CDR3: TGTGCCAGCAGCCAATATATGAACACTGAAGCTTTCTTT. Translated: CASSQYMNTEAFF.

The chain uses TRBV20-1 and TRBJ2-5; D gene ambiguous. The germline V gene encodes CDR1 DFQATT and CDR2 SNEGSKA (reference sequence). The CDR3 extends over 10 amino acids. Trimming pared 3 bases from V and 5 bases from J, leaving 4 bases between. The CDR3 protein is CSAREETQYF. CDR3 DNA sequence: TGCAGTGCTAGGGAGGAGACCCAGTACTTC.

This clone was recorded only once. The chain carries TRBV27 and TRBJ2-7; possibly TRBD1 or TRBD2 for D (5 bases each). Trimming stripped 4 bases from V and 3 bases from J, with 13 bases between. The CDR3 has 14 residues. Germline assignment: CDR1 MNHEY and CDR2 SMNVEV (reference sequence). The CDR3, as DNA: TGTGCCAGCAGTTCGGGACGGGAAATCTACGAGCAGTACTTC. This codes for CASSSGREIYEQYF.

V usage is TRBV6-6 and J usage is TRBJ1-2; TRBD1 aligns across 8 bases. V shed 6 bases and J 6 bases; nucleotides not matched to a gene: 6. The CDR3 covers 13 residues. Germline lookup yields CDR1 MNHNY and CDR2 SVGAGI (reference sequence). The CDR3 region has the DNA TGTGCCAGCAGACCAGGGGGCGCAGATGGCTACACCTTC. Translation gives CASRPGGADGYTF.